The 27 T cell receptor beta chains below were found in one sample sequenced in a study of T cell repertoires in cytomegalovirus infection (dated by TCRdb to about 2019). For sequencing, an Illumina HiSeq 1500 was employed. TCRdb reanalyzed the raw reads on its own, using fastp at Q25 for trimming and MiXCR for clone calling, and kept in-frame beta chains. CDR3 protein sequences are deduplicated, and each keeps its most common genes and DNA. The sample table holds 680,000 or so distinct CDR3 sequences, of which approximately 40% were seen once. About 2.8% of the sample rests with the top ten. The source material was PBMCs. The receptors stem from a human donor in good health (CMV status not recorded). Some clones in this sample may be carry-over from other donors' samples.

The sample holds a few counts of this clonotype. J is TRBJ2-4 and V is TRBV25-1; unclear D gene. There are 13 residues in the CDR3. Trimming stripped 7 bases from V and 6 bases from J, with 13 bases between. CDR1 is MGHDK and CDR2 is SYGVNS in the germline V gene. CDR3 in amino acids: CASTPSSGNIQYF. In nucleotides, the CDR3 is TGTGCCAGCACCCCTTCGAGTGGAAACATTCAGTACTTC.

This clonotype was observed a few times. The genes are TRBV12-3 or TRBV12-4 and TRBJ2-7; unclear D gene. Trimming stripped 7 bases from V and 2 bases from J, with 15 bases between. This CDR3 spans 14 amino acids. The CDR3 DNA sequence: TGTGCCAGCACTCAAACCGGCAGTACCTACGAGCAGTACTTC. It is translated as CASTQTGSTYEQYF.

The genes are TRBV28 and TRBJ2-7; D is perhaps TRBD1 (6 bases). V dropped 5 bases and J dropped 3 bases, with 17 bases sitting between them. Germline loops: CDR1 MDHEN, CDR2 SYDVKM. This CDR3 has 15 residues. The CDR3 DNA follows: TGTGCCAGCAGTATCCCCCGGGACACGTACTACGAGCAGTACTTC. Protein: CASSIPRDTYYEQYF.

This clonotype was counted only a few times. The chain combines TRBV28 with TRBJ2-7, with TRBD2 identical over 10 bases. Trimming cost V 6 bases and J 2 bases; bases outside gene matches: 10. This CDR3 spans 16 amino acids. CDR1 is MDHEN, CDR2 SYDVKM, per germline. The CDR3 spells CASSLLLAGLAYEQYF. In DNA form, the CDR3 reads TGTGCCAGCAGCTTGCTACTAGCGGGGTTAGCCTACGAGCAGTACTTC.

The chain employs TRBV19 and TRBJ1-5, with 9 bases fitting TRBD1. Germline assignment: CDR1 LNHDA and CDR2 SQIVND (reference sequence). The trim removed 3 bases at V and 7 bases at J, leaving 7 bases unmatched. CDR3 length: 15 amino acids. CDR3 coding DNA: TGTGCCAGTAGTATCTACAGGGGGCAAGAGCAGCCCCAGCATTTT. The encoded protein is CASSIYRGQEQPQHF.

The table lists this clonotype with a few counts. The chain employs TRBV19 and TRBJ2-5, with 9 bases that match TRBD1. V dropped 10 bases and J dropped 2; count of bases not matched to a gene: 2. Germline V gene lookup returns CDR1 LNHDA and CDR2 SQIVND (reference sequence). The CDR3 is 12 amino acids. CDR3 sequence: CATGTGQETQYF. CDR3 bases: TGTGCCACCGGGACAGGGCAAGAGACCCAGTACTTC.

This clonotype was counted a few times. The chain combines TRBV12-3 or TRBV12-4 with TRBJ2-1; 10 bases are shared with TRBD1. V shed 5 bases and J 8 bases; nucleotides not matched to a gene: 9. The CDR3 has 15 residues. This CDR3 reads CASSPGQGERDEQFF. In DNA form, the CDR3 reads TGTGCCAGCAGTCCCGGACAGGGGGAGAGGGATGAGCAGTTCTTC.

The chain joins TRBV5-4 to TRBJ2-2; 7 bases match TRBD2. V trimming: 0 bases; J trimming: 4 bases; junction bases outside the gene matches: 6. CDR3 size: 16 residues. CDR1 and CDR2 (germline): SGHNT, YYREEE (reference sequence). CDR3 protein: CASSLGTSLRTGELFF. Here the CDR3 DNA reads TGTGCCAGCAGCTTGGGGACTAGTCTGCGCACCGGGGAGCTGTTTTTT.

The V call is TRBV27, the J call TRBJ1-1; tentatively, D is TRBD1 (5 bases). The germline gives CDR1 MNHEY, CDR2 SMNVEV (reference sequence). The germline V and J ends were trimmed by 7 bases and 5 bases, with 23 bases remaining between them. This CDR3 is 16 amino acids long. CDR3 DNA: TGTGCCAGCATCCCGGGCTTAGCAACCCCAGGGACTGAAGCTTTCTTT. This translates into CASIPGLATPGTEAFF.

This clonotype was detected a few times. The rearrangement joins TRBV12-3 or TRBV12-4 to TRBJ1-5; no firm D call. This CDR3 region has 12 residues. V lost 5 bases, J lost 9 bases, and 11 bases lay in between. CDR3 DNA: TGTGCCAGCAGTCCTGGACTGCGGCCCCAGCATTTT. Amino acid sequence: CASSPGLRPQHF.

This clonotype was detected only a few times. The chain recombines TRBV27 with TRBJ1-3, with D unclear. Germline V gene lookup returns CDR1 MNHEY and CDR2 SMNVEV (reference sequence). V was clipped by 4 bases and J by 4 bases, with 8 bases between them. The CDR3 contains 13 residues. The CDR3 is CASSSSLGNTIYF. CDR3 coding DNA: TGTGCCAGCAGTTCCTCATTAGGAAACACCATATATTTT.

This clonotype was observed a few times. This chain joins TRBV30 and TRBJ1-2; possibly TRBD1 for D (6 bases). There are 12 residues in the CDR3. Germline values: CDR1 GTSNPN, CDR2 SVGIG (reference sequence). Trimming cost V 4 bases and J 8 bases, with 14 bases left between them. CDR3 residues: CAWTTGSPGYTF. The CDR3 coding sequence is TGTGCCTGGACCACAGGGTCCCCCGGCTACACCTTC.

The chain uses TRBV12-5 and TRBJ2-1; 9 nucleotides match TRBD2. Per the germline V gene, CDR1 is LGHNT and CDR2 is FRNRAP. The CDR3 loop spans 14 amino acids. Trimming cost V 3 bases and J 6 bases; bases outside gene matches: 3. CDR3 sequence: CASGFSGSTNEQFF. In DNA, the CDR3 is TGTGCTAGTGGTTTTAGCGGGAGTACCAATGAGCAGTTCTTC.

The V and J genes are TRBV25-1 and TRBJ2-2, with TRBD2 matching over 8 bases. In germline, CDR1 is MGHDK, CDR2 SYGVNS. The CDR3 is made up of 15 amino acids. J was trimmed by 7 bases and V by 2 bases; bases with no gene match: 6. This CDR3 is CASSEPTSAGGELFF. CDR3 coding DNA: TGTGCCAGCAGTGAACCGACTAGCGCCGGCGGGGAGCTGTTTTTT.

A single count supports this clonotype. This may be a read error, as it is one base from a much larger clone. The chain carries TRBV7-2 and TRBJ1-1, with D unresolved. CDR3 length: 14 amino acids. The V gene's germline CDR1 is SGHTA and CDR2 FQGNSA. The CDR3 spells CASILVETNTEAFF. The CDR3 DNA reads TGTGCCAGCATCTTAGTTGAGACGAACACTGAAGCTTTCTTT.

The chain uses TRBV9 and TRBJ2-5; 13 bases line up with TRBD2. V was clipped by 3 bases and J by 3 bases; unmatched bases: 8. CDR3 length equals 17 residues. The germline V gene has CDR1 SGDLS and CDR2 YYNGEE. The CDR3 sequence is CASSGGRTSGSEETQYF. The CDR3 bases are TGTGCCAGCAGCGGAGGGAGGACTAGCGGGAGCGAAGAGACCCAGTACTTC.

This clonotype was picked up many times. The chain carries TRBV10-3 and TRBJ2-3; 7 bases fit TRBD2. V shed 0 bases, J shed 10 bases, and the junction held 10 bases outside the gene matches. The germline V gene has CDR1 ENHRY and CDR2 SYGVKD. The CDR3 is 15 amino acids. The CDR3 protein is CAISESPGLNPSQYF. The DNA of the CDR3 is TGTGCCATCAGTGAGTCCCCGGGACTAAATCCGTCGCAGTATTTT.

The V gene is TRBV28, the J gene TRBJ1-5; D gene unclear. The CDR3 sequence is 17 residues long. The germline V and J ends were trimmed by 6 bases and 0 bases, with 18 bases remaining between them. Germline V gene data show CDR1 as MDHEN and CDR2 as SYDVKM. The CDR3 DNA reads TGTGCCAGCAGCGAACGAACCGGACGGACTAGCAATCAGCCCCAGCATTTT. Translating gives CASSERTGRTSNQPQHF.

Comments on this clonotype: A much larger clone is a single base away; this may be a read error. This rearrangement joins TRBV15 to TRBJ1-3; D is ambiguous. This CDR3 has 15 residues. Germline-derived CDR1 and CDR2 are LNHNV and YYDKDF (reference sequence). In DNA form, the CDR3 reads TGTTCCACCAGCAGGTCCCCTAGCACTGGAAACACCATATATTTT. This translates into CSTSRSPSTGNTIYF.

This clonotype has only a few counts. The chain is built from TRBV7-9 and TRBJ1-5, with 7 bases lining up with TRBD1. Looked up from germline, CDR1 is SEHNR and CDR2 is FQNEAQ (reference sequence). CDR3 length equals 15 residues. V gave up 1 base and J gave up 3 bases; unmatched junction bases: 3. The CDR3 loop is CASSLGTGFNQPQHF. The CDR3 DNA follows: TGTGCCAGCAGCTTAGGGACAGGCTTCAATCAGCCCCAGCATTTT.

This clonotype occurred a few times. J is TRBJ2-1 and V is TRBV10-3; TRBD2 matches 16 bases. The J segment lost 5 bases and the V segment lost 9 bases, leaving 7 bases of the junction unmatched. Germline V CDR1 and CDR2: ENHRY, SYGVKD. This CDR3 has 16 amino acids. CDR3 sequence reads: CAMSGTSGRGDNEQFF. The CDR3, as DNA: TGTGCCATGTCCGGGACTAGCGGGAGGGGGGACAATGAGCAGTTCTTC.

This clonotype was counted a few times. This chain connects TRBV20-1 to TRBJ1-4; 8 nucleotides align to TRBD1. J lost 4 bases, V lost 5 bases, and 6 bases had no gene match. The CDR3 contains 14 residues. CDR1 is DFQATT and CDR2 is SNEGSKA in the germline V gene (reference sequence). The CDR3 bases are TGCAGTGCTTCTCAGGGGGCTGGTAATGAAAAACTGTTTTTT. It is translated as CSASQGAGNEKLFF.

About this clonotype: A much larger clonotype is one base distant, so this may be a read error. The chain recombines TRBV7-2 with TRBJ2-5; 11 bases are a match to TRBD2. The CDR3 extends over 17 amino acids. V was pared by 5 bases and J by 1 base, with 9 bases of the junction left unmatched. In germline, CDR1 is SGHTA, CDR2 FQGNSA. CDR3 amino acids: CASSRGLAVGTQETQYF. CDR3 DNA: TGTGCCAGCAGCAGGGGACTAGCGGTGGGTACCCAAGAGACCCAGTACTTC.

This clonotype occurred a few times. The V and J genes are TRBV29-1 and TRBJ1-1, with D perhaps matching TRBD1 (6 bases). This CDR3 has 13 amino acids. The ends were cut back, 4 bases at V and 4 bases at J, with 13 bases in the middle. Looked up from germline, CDR1 is SQVTM and CDR2 is ANQGSEA. The CDR3 reads CSVVPGARTEAFF. The CDR3 DNA is TGCAGCGTTGTTCCGGGGGCGCGCACTGAAGCTTTCTTT.

This clonotype appeared a few times. The chain combines TRBV11-2 with TRBJ1-2; 7 bases are a match to TRBD1. This CDR3 has 14 residues. Germline CDR1 SGHAT, CDR2 FQNNGV. After removal of 7 bases from V and 8 bases from J, the junction contained 13 bases not matched to a gene. CDR3 in amino acids: CASTLSPTGLGYTF. The DNA for the CDR3 is TGTGCCAGCACCCTTAGCCCGACAGGGTTAGGCTACACCTTC.

The chain recombines TRBV28 with TRBJ1-5; D is unclear. V was cut by 0 bases and J by 1 base, with 10 bases left in between. This CDR3 is built from 16 residues. Per germline, CDR1 MDHEN and CDR2 SYDVKM. The CDR3 is CASSLWAMESNQPQHF. CDR3 coding DNA: TGTGCCAGCAGTTTATGGGCCATGGAAAGCAATCAGCCCCAGCATTTT.

The chain couples TRBV6-1 to TRBJ1-2; 8 bases agree with TRBD1. CDR1 MNHNS and CDR2 SASEGT come from the germline V gene. The CDR3 totals 13 residues. The V segment lost 3 bases and the J segment 8 bases; nucleotides outside the gene matches: 5. The CDR3 bases are TGTGCCAGCAGTGAGGACAGGGTAACCGGCTACACCTTC. It specifies CASSEDRVTGYTF.